Below, 31 T cell receptor beta chains from the same sample are listed, as sequenced in a study of control samples from healthy donors and cancer patients. Using immunoSEQ multiplex PCR, the repertoire was profiled, and TCRdb retains in-frame clones only, with some absent. This table holds 80,000 or so clones, around nine tenths found once. The sample comprised blood. The receptors were gathered from a middle-aged man in good health.

This sequence joins TRBV5-6 and TRBJ2-7; 7 bases are shared with TRBD1. Germline CDR1 SGHDT, CDR2 YYEEEE. With V trimmed by 1 base and J by 2 bases, 9 bases remained unmatched. The CDR3 spans 16 residues. The CDR3 loop is CASSLLTRDRPYEQYF. The CDR3 region has the DNA TGTGCCAGCAGCTTGTTGACCCGGGACAGACCCTACGAGCAGTACTTC.

V usage is TRBV6-6 and J usage is TRBJ1-2, with TRBD1 matching 9 bases. The CDR3 is made up of 13 amino acids. Per the germline V gene, CDR1 is MNHNY and CDR2 is SVGAGI (reference sequence). After removal of 8 bases from V and 8 bases from J, the junction contained 9 bases not matched to a gene. The CDR3, as DNA: TGTGCCAGCCGTAAACAGGGGGCGCCGGGCTACACCTTC. Protein: CASRKQGAPGYTF.

The chain combines TRBV5-6 with TRBJ2-5; D is possibly TRBD2 (6 bases). V dropped 6 bases and J dropped 5 bases, with 17 bases sitting between them. The CDR3 is 14 residues long. Per germline, CDR1 SGHDT and CDR2 YYEEEE. The CDR3 loop reads CASILQGAGETQYF. Written as DNA, the CDR3 is TGTGCCAGCATCCTTCAGGGCGCGGGGGAGACCCAGTACTTC. Variable domain in full (rest from reference TRBV5-6 and TRBJ2-5): DAGVTQSPTHLIKTRGQQVTLRCSPKSGHDTVSWYQQALGQGPQFIFQYYEEEERQRGNFPDRFSGHQFPNYSSELNVNALLLGDSALYLCASILQGAGETQYFGPGTRLLVL.

This chain connects TRBV5-1 to TRBJ2-5; TRBD1 agrees at 9 bases. V trimming: 4 bases; J trimming: 7 bases; junction bases outside the gene matches: 5. CDR3 size: 13 residues. Germline-derived CDR1 and CDR2 are SGHRS and YFSETQ. This chain's CDR3 is CASSGDRGTTQYF. The CDR3 nucleotides read TGCGCCAGCAGCGGTGACAGGGGGACGACCCAGTACTTC.

V usage is TRBV19 and J usage is TRBJ2-6, with D uncertain. The germline V gene has CDR1 LNHDA and CDR2 SQIVND (reference sequence). The CDR3 is made up of 12 amino acids. V was trimmed by 5 bases and J by 4 bases, leaving 3 bases between them. The CDR3 region has the DNA TGTGCCAGTAGTGCGGGGGCCAACGTCCTGACTTTC. This gives the protein CASSAGANVLTF.

The V call is TRBV5-1, the J call TRBJ2-3; D is unclear. Germline CDR1 and CDR2: SGHRS and YFSETQ. V dropped 4 bases and J dropped 0 bases, with 18 bases sitting between them. The CDR3 length is 17 residues. In DNA form, the CDR3 reads TGCGCCAGCAGCCCGGACCCGTTTAGGTCTAGCACAGATACGCAGTATTTT. Protein: CASSPDPFRSSTDTQYF.

This clone came up a few times. The chain has TRBV7-6 and TRBJ2-5, with 7 positions matching TRBD1. Germline loops: CDR1 SGHVS, CDR2 FNYEAQ. The V and J ends lost 5 bases and 4 bases, in that order; junction bases with no gene match: 7. The CDR3 is made up of 14 amino acids. CDR3 in amino acids: CASSRLGQPETQYF. The CDR3 DNA is TGTGCCAGCAGCCGGTTGGGACAGCCAGAGACCCAGTACTTC. Full variable domain (remainder filled in from reference TRBV7-6 and TRBJ2-5): GAGVSQSPRYKVTKRGQDVALRCDPISGHVSLYWYRQALGQGPEFLTYFNYEAQQDKSGLPNDRFSAERPEGSISTLTIQRTEQRDSAMYRCASSRLGQPETQYFGPGTRLLVL.

This chain connects TRBV4-2 to TRBJ2-1; 10 bases agree with TRBD2. The CDR3 covers 16 residues. The trim removed 0 bases at V and 10 bases at J, leaving 9 bases unmatched. Looked up from germline, CDR1 is LGHNA and CDR2 is YNFKEQ. The CDR3 loop reads CASSQEPSGGAREQFF. The CDR3 nucleotides are TGTGCCAGCAGCCAAGAGCCCAGCGGGGGGGCGCGGGAGCAGTTCTTC.

The chain combines TRBV9 with TRBJ1-3; D gene unclear. The CDR3 has 16 residues. V lost 3 bases to trimming and J lost 0 bases, with 13 bases between them. The germline gives CDR1 SGDLS, CDR2 YYNGEE. CDR3 loop: CASSARRQSSGNTIYF. For the CDR3, the DNA is TGTGCCAGCAGCGCCCGCAGACAAAGCTCTGGAAACACCATATATTTT.

The gene calls are TRBV30 and TRBJ1-2; TRBD1 aligns across 7 bases. V lost 2 bases to trimming and J lost 7 bases; unmatched junction nucleotides: 4. Looked up from germline, CDR1 is GTSNPN and CDR2 is SVGIG (reference sequence). The CDR3 is 12 residues long. Here the CDR3 reads CAWSIGGGGYTF. CDR3 DNA sequence: TGTGCCTGGAGTATAGGGGGCGGTGGCTACACCTTC.

The chain combines TRBV29-1 with TRBJ2-3, with D possibly matching TRBD1 (6 bases). The length of the CDR3 is 14 residues. The germline V gene has CDR1 SQVTM and CDR2 ANQGSEA. With 5 bases removed from V and 0 bases from J, the gap between germline ends came to 12 bases. CDR3 amino acids: CSVQQGSSTDTQYF. In DNA form, the CDR3 reads TGCAGCGTTCAACAGGGCTCTAGCACAGATACGCAGTATTTT.

The gene calls are TRBV6-4 and TRBJ2-1; TRBD1 is a possible D gene (6 bases). The CDR3 spans 14 residues. The V end was cut by 7 bases, the J end by 9 bases, with 19 bases between. From germline, CDR1 is MRHNA and CDR2 SNTAGT. DNA for the CDR3: TGTGCCAGCAAAGGGGGTAGGGGCCCTGCTGAGCAGTTCTTC. It specifies CASKGGRGPAEQFF.

Regarding this clone: Relative to the germline gene, one junction end is altered; a read error may explain this. The chain joins TRBV5-6 to TRBJ2-6, with D possibly matching TRBD2 (6 bases). This CDR3 has 15 amino acids. CDR1 SGHDT and CDR2 YYEEEE come from the germline V gene. The CDR3 loop is CASSSGLIGANVPTF. The CDR3 coding sequence is TGTGCCAGCAGCTCGGGACTTATCGGGGCCAACGTCCCGACTTTC.

J is TRBJ2-5 and V is TRBV6-2 or TRBV6-3; D call uncertain. Between the trimmed V and J ends, which lost 7 bases and 5 bases, there was a span of 17 bases. The CDR3 sequence is 14 residues long. Per germline, CDR1 MNHEY and CDR2 SVGEGT. CDR3 in amino acids: CASTPWKGSETQYF. The CDR3 DNA is TGTGCCAGCACCCCGTGGAAGGGATCCGAGACCCAGTACTTC.

This chain joins TRBV11-3 and TRBJ2-1; tentative D call: TRBD2 (7 bases). V gave up 5 bases and J gave up 7 bases, with 15 bases separating them. The CDR3 extends over 14 amino acids. In germline, CDR1 is SGHNT, CDR2 YENEEA. CDR3 coding DNA: TGTGCCAGCAGCCCACGGGGGGCCCGTAATGAGCAGTTCTTC. Encoded protein: CASSPRGARNEQFF.

This clone showed up just a few times. The chain employs TRBV19 and TRBJ1-3; D not resolved. The germline gives CDR1 LNHDA, CDR2 SQIVND (reference sequence). The CDR3 totals 12 residues. Between the trimmed V and J ends, which lost 5 bases and 4 bases, there was a span of 6 bases. DNA of the CDR3: TGTGCCAGTAGTCGAGGGGGAAACACCATATATTTT. Its protein is CASSRGGNTIYF.

The CDR3 sequence: CSARAQEQAFF. The CDR3 DNA is TGCAGTGCTAGAGCCCAGGAACAAGCTTTCTTT. The chain couples TRBV20-1 to TRBJ1-1; D gene unclear. CDR3 length: 11 residues. Per germline, CDR1 DFQATT and CDR2 SNEGSKA (reference sequence). Trimming removed 1 base from V and 9 bases from J, with 9 bases in between.

This chain links TRBV5-6 with TRBJ2-3, with 8 bases lining up with TRBD2. CDR1 is SGHDT and CDR2 is YYEEEE in the germline V gene. The CDR3 loop spans 14 amino acids. Trimming cost V 1 base and J 3 bases; bases outside gene matches: 1. The CDR3 bases are TGTGCCAGCAGCTTGCGGGGGGGAACAGATACGCAGTATTTT. Protein sequence: CASSLRGGTDTQYF.

The DNA of the CDR3 is TGTGCCACCAGTCATCGACAGGGAAATCAGCCCCAGCATTTT. This codes for CATSHRQGNQPQHF. The chain has TRBV24-1 and TRBJ1-5; TRBD1 matches 7 bases. V dropped 6 bases and J dropped 4; count of bases not matched to a gene: 5. Per germline, CDR1 KGHDR and CDR2 SFDVKD. CDR3 length equals 14 residues.

This clone was observed a single time. The chain carries TRBV11-3 and TRBJ1-1, with D maybe TRBD1 (6 bases). The CDR3 covers 15 residues. Germline V lookup: CDR1 SGHNT, CDR2 YENEEA. With 1 base removed from V and 5 bases from J, the gap between germline ends came to 14 bases. The CDR3 bases are TGTGCCAGCAGCTTAGCTCAGGGGTTGGTAACTGAAGCTTTCTTT. It is translated as CASSLAQGLVTEAFF.

The CDR3 reads CASSYIAGGPSLQETQYF. For the CDR3, the DNA is TGTGCCAGCAGTTATATCGCGGGGGGCCCGTCACTTCAAGAGACCCAGTACTTC. The chain couples TRBV6-2 or TRBV6-3 to TRBJ2-5; the match to TRBD2 covers 8 bases. J gave up 2 bases and V 3 bases, and 14 bases lay outside the gene matches. CDR1 MNHEY and CDR2 SVGEGT come from the germline V gene. This CDR3 contains 18 residues.

V gene TRBV7-9 combines with J gene TRBJ1-6; 7 bases line up with TRBD1. The V gene's germline CDR1 is SEHNR and CDR2 FQNEAQ (reference sequence). The CDR3 contains 16 residues. V shed 4 bases, J shed 3 bases, and the junction held 6 bases outside the gene matches. CDR3 DNA: TGTGCCAGCAGCTCCTACAGGGGCCTCTATAATTCACCCCTCCACTTT. Protein product: CASSSYRGLYNSPLHF.

The chain combines TRBV18 with TRBJ1-1; D unresolved. The V gene's germline CDR1 is KGHSH and CDR2 LQKENI. V lost 4 bases and J 1 base, leaving 10 bases between the germline ends. The CDR3 is 14 amino acids. The CDR3 bases are TGTGCCAGCTCACAGGGAAATTCGAACACTGAAGCTTTCTTT. Protein: CASSQGNSNTEAFF.

The V gene is TRBV19, the J gene TRBJ2-5, with D tentatively TRBD1 (6 bases). Trimming removed 5 bases at V and 5 bases at J, with 18 bases between. The CDR3 runs 15 residues. The germline gives CDR1 LNHDA, CDR2 SQIVND (reference sequence). This CDR3 reads CASSFLGHQRETQYF. The CDR3 bases are TGTGCCAGTAGTTTCCTGGGACACCAAAGGGAGACCCAGTACTTC.

This CDR3 is CASSRDRASREQYF. In DNA form, the CDR3 reads TGTGCCAGCAGCCGGGACAGGGCCTCCCGCGAGCAGTACTTC. The chain carries TRBV7-8 and TRBJ2-7, with 9 bases that match TRBD1. This CDR3 is 14 amino acids long. The V segment lost 5 bases and the J segment 6 bases; nucleotides outside the gene matches: 8. Germline-derived CDR1 and CDR2 are SGHVS and FQNEAQ.

The chain carries TRBV18 and TRBJ1-4; D remains ambiguous. The germline CDR1 and CDR2 sequences are KGHSH and LQKENI. V was clipped by 4 bases and J by 3 bases, with 12 bases between them. This CDR3 region has 15 residues. CDR3 sequence reads: CASSLRRTANEKLFF. Written as DNA, the CDR3 is TGTGCCAGCTCACTTCGACGGACGGCTAATGAAAAACTGTTTTTT.

This chain connects TRBV3-1 (or the pseudogene TRBV3-2) to TRBJ1-1; weak D call: TRBD1 (6 bases). The CDR3 has 14 residues. Trimming removed 0 bases at V and 5 bases at J, with 10 bases between. Germline CDR1 reads LGHDT; CDR2 reads YNNKEL (reference sequence). CDR3 loop: CASSQEHRVTEAFF. The CDR3 region has the DNA TGTGCCAGCAGCCAAGAGCACAGGGTGACTGAAGCTTTCTTT.

The rearrangement joins TRBV12-2 to TRBJ2-5. TRBV12-2 is termed a pseudogene. This CDR3 region has 11 residues. The CDR3 spells CASRSRETQYF. The CDR3 nucleotides are TGTGCAAGTCGCTCCCGCGAGACCCAGTACTTC.

The rearrangement links TRBV15 to TRBJ1-2; D is perhaps TRBD1 (5 bases). With 4 bases removed from V and 8 bases from J, the gap between germline ends came to 17 bases. Germline V gives CDR1 LNHNV, CDR2 YYDKDF (reference sequence). The CDR3 runs to 14 residues. The CDR3 loop reads CATSNRREWGGYTF. DNA of the CDR3: TGTGCCACCAGCAATAGACGGGAATGGGGGGGCTACACCTTC.

This clone showed up just once. The rearrangement uses TRBV5-1 and TRBJ2-1; D gene ambiguous. Germline V gene lookup returns CDR1 SGHRS and CDR2 YFSETQ. With 4 bases removed from V and 7 bases from J, the gap between germline ends came to 18 bases. This CDR3 comprises 15 residues. In DNA, the CDR3 is TGCGCCAGCAGCCGGGCCCTGCGGCTTACAAATGAGCAGTTCTTC. Translation: CASSRALRLTNEQFF.

The rearrangement joins TRBV5-8 to TRBJ1-2, with D hard to call. CDR3 size: 13 residues. Germline V gives CDR1 SGHTS, CDR2 YDEGEE. Trimming cost V 0 bases and J 4 bases, with 7 bases left between them. CDR3: CASSLVSIYGYTF. For the CDR3, the DNA is TGTGCCAGCAGCTTGGTCAGCATCTATGGCTACACCTTC.